What follows are 31 T cell receptor beta chains derived from one specimen sequenced in a study of spatial heterogeneity in lung cancer. General study points: Tumor mutation counts were tracked by expanded intratumoral alpha and beta TCR counts.

The time point denotes: sample taken at primary tumor resection. Each CDR3 protein gets one entry after TCRdb re-called the 5' RACE reads with MiXCR. This table holds some 25,000 distinct CDR3 sequences, about 7% found once. Which antigens these TCRs recognize remains unknown. The specimen comprised lung tumor tissue, sampled at surgery. These receptors all come from a male donor with early-stage non-small cell lung cancer.

On this clonotype itself: With a much larger clone just one base away, this may be a read error. The chain links TRBV28 to TRBJ1-5; D is undetermined. This CDR3 contains 14 residues. Per the germline V gene, CDR1 is MDHEN and CDR2 is SYDVKM. Written as DNA, the CDR3 is TGTGCCAGCAGTTTACCCCTAAGCAATCAGCCCCAGCTTTTT. Translation gives CASSLPLSNQPQLF.

The V call is TRBV6-2 or TRBV6-3, the J call TRBJ2-3; D uncertain. From germline, CDR1 is MNHEY and CDR2 SVGEGT. V was cut by 2 bases and J by 0 bases, with 6 bases left in between. The CDR3 contains 14 residues. In DNA, the CDR3 is TGTGCCAGCAGTTACCAGTGGAGCACAGATACGCAGTATTTT. Its protein product is CASSYQWSTDTQYF.

This clonotype was recorded a few times. V gene TRBV7-8 combines with J gene TRBJ2-5; D may match TRBD1 or TRBD2 (6 bases each). Germline values: CDR1 SGHVS, CDR2 FQNEAQ. Trimming cost V 2 bases and J 4 bases, with 11 bases left between them. The CDR3 loop spans 14 amino acids. CDR3 coding DNA: TGTGCCAGCAGCTTAATGGGGGGCCTAGAGACCCAGTACTTC. This sequence encodes CASSLMGGLETQYF. Together with reference TRBV7-8 and TRBJ2-5, the CDR3 gives the full variable domain: GAGVSQSPRYKVAKRGQDVALRCDPISGHVSLFWYQQALGQGPEFLTYFQNEAQLDKSGLPSDRFFAERPEGSVSTLKIQRTQQEDSAVYLCASSLMGGLETQYFGPGTRLLVL.

The chain has TRBV29-1 and TRBJ1-1, with D possibly matching TRBD1 (5 bases). The CDR3 is made up of 11 amino acids. Germline loops: CDR1 SQVTM, CDR2 ANQGSEA. Trimming shortened V by 0 bases and J by 8 bases, and 7 bases separated the two germline ends. The CDR3 region has the DNA TGCAGCGTTGAAGACAGGGAAGAAGCTTTCTTT. Translated, it gives CSVEDREEAFF.

This clonotype was seen more than once but under ten times. The chain is built from TRBV7-6 and TRBJ2-3; no reliable D call. Trimming shortened V by 3 bases and J by 8 bases, and 12 bases separated the two germline ends. CDR1 and CDR2 from the germline V gene are SGHVS and FNYEAQ. The CDR3 contains 13 residues. The CDR3 loop reads CASSFEAPTTQYF. In nucleotides, the CDR3 is TGTGCCAGCAGCTTTGAAGCCCCCACTACGCAGTATTTT.

The chain is built from TRBV20-1 and TRBJ1-5; D perhaps matches TRBD1 (5 bases). This CDR3 is 16 amino acids long. V lost 3 bases and J lost 4, with 19 bases in between. Germline CDR1 reads DFQATT; CDR2 reads SNEGSKA (reference sequence). DNA for the CDR3: TGCAGTGCTAGCAACCCTAGGGACGGAGGTAATCAGCCCCAGCATTTT. This gives the protein CSASNPRDGGNQPQHF.

This clonotype was seen repeatedly, ten times or more. The chain is built from TRBV12-3 or TRBV12-4 and TRBJ1-5, with 8 nucleotides matching TRBD1. The CDR3 totals 14 residues. V dropped 5 bases and J dropped 7; count of bases not matched to a gene: 7. The CDR3 loop is CASSPTGVGQPQHF. In nucleotides, the CDR3 is TGTGCCAGCAGTCCGACAGGGGTTGGACAGCCCCAGCATTTT.

This clonotype appeared many times. This chain joins TRBV7-8 and TRBJ2-2; weak D call: TRBD2 (6 bases). This CDR3 has 16 amino acids. Germline V gene data show CDR1 as SGHVS and CDR2 as FQNEAQ. V was clipped by 5 bases and J by 0 bases, with 13 bases between them. The CDR3 protein is CASSPRGGTNTGELFF. DNA of the CDR3: TGTGCCAGCAGCCCCAGAGGAGGGACGAACACCGGGGAGCTGTTTTTT.

This clonotype was found many times. DNA of the CDR3: TGTGCCAGCACCCGCGGGCCCACCTATGGCTACACCTTC. It translates to CASTRGPTYGYTF. The chain has TRBV7-2 and TRBJ1-2, with D unclear. The CDR3 spans 13 residues. V gave up 7 bases and J gave up 4 bases, with 13 bases separating them. The germline V gene encodes CDR1 SGHTA and CDR2 FQGNSA.

There are many counts of this clonotype. The chain employs TRBV12-3 or TRBV12-4 and TRBJ1-4; D call uncertain. The CDR3 spans 16 residues. The V and J ends lost 10 bases and 5 bases respectively, with 23 bases between them. This CDR3 reads CATSTSPAHINEKLFF. The DNA of the CDR3 is TGTGCCACCTCTACATCGCCAGCACACATAAATGAAAAACTGTTTTTT.

This chain links TRBV28 with TRBJ2-5; weak D call: TRBD1 (6 bases). V gave up 3 bases and J gave up 5 bases, with 16 bases separating them. From germline, CDR1 is MDHEN and CDR2 SYDVKM. CDR3 length equals 15 residues. The chain's CDR3 is CASSLIGQNWETQYF. The CDR3 nucleotides read TGTGCCAGCAGTTTGATCGGACAGAATTGGGAGACCCAGTACTTC.

This clonotype was observed many times. J is TRBJ1-5 and V is TRBV28; D is possibly TRBD1 (5 bases). CDR1 is MDHEN and CDR2 is SYDVKM in the germline V gene. The CDR3 runs 10 residues. Trimming took 8 bases from V and 6 from J, leaving 5 bases between them. This chain's CDR3 is CASGGQPQHF. The CDR3 nucleotides read TGTGCCAGCGGGGGTCAGCCCCAGCATTTT.

This clonotype is classed as medium-sized. V usage is TRBV7-2 and J usage is TRBJ1-1; 7 nucleotides match TRBD1. Germline CDR1 is SGHTA and CDR2 is FQGNSA. J was trimmed by 6 bases and V by 5 bases; bases with no gene match: 15. The CDR3 has 16 residues. CDR3 protein: CASSRGRAGGGAEAFF. The CDR3 DNA reads as TGTGCCAGCAGCAGGGGGCGGGCAGGGGGAGGAGCTGAAGCTTTCTTT.

The rearrangement uses TRBV28 and TRBJ2-1, with 10 bases that match TRBD1. CDR1 and CDR2 from the germline V gene are MDHEN and SYDVKM. This CDR3 region has 16 residues. V was pared by 5 bases and J by 4 bases, with 8 bases of the junction left unmatched. CDR3 nucleotide sequence: TGTGCCAGCAGTCCGCGGACAGGGGGGAGGTACAATGAGCAGTTCTTC. Encoded protein: CASSPRTGGRYNEQFF.

There are many counts of this clonotype. This sequence joins TRBV20-1 and TRBJ1-5; no clear D gene. Trimming removed 0 bases from V and 2 bases from J, with 11 bases in between. Looked up from germline, CDR1 is DFQATT and CDR2 is SNEGSKA (reference sequence). The CDR3 length is 15 residues. The DNA for the CDR3 is TGCAGTGCTAGAGATAGGAGGGTCGGCAATCAGCCCCAGCATTTT. Protein sequence: CSARDRRVGNQPQHF.

At least ten counts were recorded for this clonotype. The chain links TRBV7-2 to TRBJ2-2; TRBD2 matches at 12 bases. The germline V gene has CDR1 SGHTA and CDR2 FQGNSA. The CDR3 covers 15 residues. The V and J ends lost 8 bases and 4 bases, in that order; junction bases with no gene match: 5. In nucleotides, the CDR3 is TGTGCCAGCGGGAGACTAGCGGGGGTCACCGGGGAGCTGTTTTTT. Amino acid sequence: CASGRLAGVTGELFF.

The chain recombines TRBV28 with TRBJ2-7; TRBD2 is a possible D gene (6 bases). In germline, CDR1 is MDHEN, CDR2 SYDVKM. CDR3 size: 15 residues. V was shortened by 5 bases and J by 5 bases, with 19 bases between the two germline ends. The CDR3 spells CASSPPGGKIDEQYF. The CDR3 DNA sequence: TGTGCCAGCAGTCCCCCGGGCGGGAAGATTGACGAGCAGTACTTC.

Sample share makes this clonotype medium-sized. This rearrangement joins TRBV20-1 to TRBJ1-1; D unclear. V was cut by 0 bases and J by 3 bases, with 5 bases left in between. Germline CDR1 DFQATT, CDR2 SNEGSKA (reference sequence). The CDR3 spans 12 residues. This CDR3 reads CSARDVHTEAFF. The CDR3 bases are TGCAGTGCTAGAGACGTTCACACTGAAGCTTTCTTT.

This clonotype came up many times. The chain recombines TRBV4-3 with TRBJ2-7; D unclear. V was pared by 4 bases and J by 3 bases, with 10 bases between. Germline-derived CDR1 and CDR2 are LGHNA and YSLEER. The CDR3 covers 13 residues. This CDR3 reads CASSLDLNYEQYF. In nucleotides, the CDR3 is TGCGCCAGCAGCCTCGACCTCAACTACGAGCAGTACTTC.

This clonotype was observed many times. The chain has TRBV20-1 and TRBJ2-1; 7 bases are shared with TRBD2. The V and J ends lost 3 bases and 4 bases, in that order; junction bases with no gene match: 6. Germline assignment: CDR1 DFQATT and CDR2 SNEGSKA (reference sequence). The CDR3 runs to 14 residues. In nucleotides, the CDR3 is TGCAGTGCTAGTGTAGCTAGCGGTTACAATGAGCAGTTCTTC. Protein sequence: CSASVASGYNEQFF.

This clonotype was picked up many times. V and J are TRBV10-3 and TRBJ2-3, with TRBD2 matching 11 bases. Germline V lookup: CDR1 ENHRY, CDR2 SYGVKD. The CDR3 is 13 residues long. J gave up 4 bases and V 10 bases, and 4 bases lay outside the gene matches. CDR3 nucleotides: TGTGCCAGCACTAGCGGGGGTTCAGATACGCAGTATTTT. This translates into CASTSGGSDTQYF.

This clonotype has ten or more counts. The chain recombines TRBV15 with TRBJ1-4; D not resolved. CDR1 LNHNV and CDR2 YYDKDF come from the germline V gene (reference sequence). The CDR3 consists of 15 residues. The V end was cut by 0 bases, the J end by 4 bases, with 9 bases between. The CDR3 sequence is CATSRDVSFNEKLFF. The CDR3 DNA is TGTGCCACCAGCAGAGATGTGTCCTTTAATGAAAAACTGTTTTTT. Using reference TRBV15 and TRBJ1-4 for the parts outside the CDR3, the full variable domain is DAMVIQNPRYQVTQFGKPVTLSCSQTLNHNVMYWYQQKSSQAPKLLFHYYDKDFNNEADTPDNFQSRRPNTSFCFLDIRSPGLGDTAMYLCATSRDVSFNEKLFFGSGTQLSVL.

This clonotype was recorded at least ten times. The rearrangement uses TRBV5-6 and TRBJ2-2; TRBD2 aligns across 8 bases. The CDR3 spans 16 residues. Per the germline V gene, CDR1 is SGHDT and CDR2 is YYEEEE. The trim removed 0 bases at V and 6 bases at J, leaving 7 bases unmatched. The CDR3, as DNA: TGTGCCAGCAGCTTGGCCGGGAGGGATTGGCCCGGGGAGCTGTTTTTT. It yields the protein CASSLAGRDWPGELFF.

The V gene is TRBV6-5, the J gene TRBJ2-5; D tentatively reads TRBD1 or TRBD2 (6 bases each). The CDR3 consists of 14 residues. V was trimmed by 6 bases and J by 6 bases, leaving 17 bases between them. The germline V gene encodes CDR1 MNHEY and CDR2 SVGAGI. Written as DNA, the CDR3 is TGTGCCAGCAGCCCTCTTGGGGGGCGAAAGACCCAGTACTTC. As protein: CASSPLGGRKTQYF.

Only a few counts were recorded for this clonotype. The genes are TRBV4-3 and TRBJ2-5; the match to TRBD2 covers 8 bases. V gave up 0 bases and J gave up 0 bases; unmatched junction bases: 9. This CDR3 is 18 amino acids long. Germline-derived CDR1 and CDR2 are LGHNA and YSLEER. Written as DNA, the CDR3 is TGCGCCAGCAGCCAAGATTTGCTCGGCGGGGGGCACCAAGAGACCCAGTACTTC. Protein product: CASSQDLLGGGHQETQYF.

This clonotype was observed at least ten times. V and J are TRBV6-5 and TRBJ2-3; D not resolved. CDR3 size: 9 residues. Trimming took off 0 bases at V and 15 bases at J, with 4 bases between the two ends. Looked up from germline, CDR1 is MNHEY and CDR2 is SVGAGI. The CDR3 loop reads CASSYSRYF. CDR3 nucleotide sequence: TGTGCCAGCAGTTACTCGCGCTATTTT.

The chain employs TRBV20-1 and TRBJ1-1; D gene uncertain. Germline CDR1 and CDR2: DFQATT and SNEGSKA (reference sequence). The CDR3 consists of 14 residues. Between the trimmed V and J ends, which lost 2 bases and 5 bases, there was a span of 15 bases. CDR3 coding DNA: TGCAGTGCTAGACCCTTTCGATTGCTTACTGAAGCTTTCTTT. This gives the protein CSARPFRLLTEAFF.

In its sample, this clonotype was seen many times. The V call is TRBV7-9, the J call TRBJ2-3; D uncertain. Germline CDR1 reads SEHNR; CDR2 reads FQNEAQ (reference sequence). The CDR3 contains 16 residues. The V end lost 4 bases, the J end lost 0 bases, and 14 bases lay between the germline ends. Here the CDR3 DNA reads TGTGCCAGCAGCTCAGGACCTTATGCTAGCACAGATACGCAGTATTTT. Translated, it gives CASSSGPYASTDTQYF.

The chain combines TRBV20-1 with TRBJ1-1; a weak D match, TRBD1 (6 bases). The CDR3 extends over 13 amino acids. With 6 bases removed from V and 3 bases from J, the gap between germline ends came to 14 bases. From germline, CDR1 is DFQATT and CDR2 SNEGSKA (reference sequence). The CDR3 region has the DNA TGCAGTGCCGCCGGACAGCTACACACTGAAGCTTTCTTT. Translating gives CSAAGQLHTEAFF.

This clonotype was detected many times. The rearrangement links TRBV11-2 to TRBJ2-5; D gene ambiguous. The CDR3 consists of 15 residues. Germline-derived CDR1 and CDR2 are SGHAT and FQNNGV. V was pared by 5 bases and J by 0 bases, with 13 bases between. CDR3 in amino acids: CASSRSDYYQETQYF. DNA for the CDR3: TGTGCCAGCAGCCGATCAGATTACTACCAAGAGACCCAGTACTTC.

The table lists this clonotype with a few counts. The rearrangement uses TRBV18 and TRBJ2-7; unclear D gene. CDR3 length: 12 residues. CDR1 and CDR2 (germline): KGHSH, LQKENI. Trimming stripped 4 bases from V and 3 bases from J, with 7 bases between. The chain's CDR3 is CASSQINYEQYF. CDR3 in DNA: TGTGCCAGCTCACAAATTAACTACGAGCAGTACTTC.